This T cell receptor beta chain emerged from a study of T cells in Graves' hyperthyroidism and ophthalmopathy. Whole-study findings and limits: Most thyroid clonotypes that were expanded above 0.001 also turned up in blood.

The cohort's ophthalmopathy patients, a group with duration under 3 months, had a Clinical Activity Score of at least 3 and a NOSPECS grade of at least 4. It was uncontrolled infection, other autoimmune disease, pregnancy or lactation that excluded patients. Fresh 10 ml peripheral blood yielded PBMCs. There are 16 residues in the CDR3. With 1 base clipped from V and 4 bases from J, the junction kept 5 bases outside the gene matches. Germline V gene data show CDR1 as SGHNT and CDR2 as YENEEA. This clonotype occurred a few times. Its antigen is currently unknown. The TCR beta CDR3 regions underwent amplification using RNA transcripts as the source. When the TCR CDR3 underwent first-round RT-PCR, the HTBI primer set was used. TCRdb itself ran the multiplex PCR reads through MiXCR, one entry per CDR3 protein. The sample holds about 350,000 distinct CDR3 sequences; around 15% are singletons and the top ten take under 25%.

This TCR was sampled from a woman aged 55-75 years with Graves' ophthalmopathy. The sample was blood. The chain is built from TRBV11-3 and TRBJ2-2, with TRBD2 matching over 8 bases. CDR3 residues: CASSLVSGKGTGELFF. CDR3 bases: TGTGCCAGCAGCTTAGTTAGCGGGAAGGGCACCGGGGAGCTGTTTTTT.